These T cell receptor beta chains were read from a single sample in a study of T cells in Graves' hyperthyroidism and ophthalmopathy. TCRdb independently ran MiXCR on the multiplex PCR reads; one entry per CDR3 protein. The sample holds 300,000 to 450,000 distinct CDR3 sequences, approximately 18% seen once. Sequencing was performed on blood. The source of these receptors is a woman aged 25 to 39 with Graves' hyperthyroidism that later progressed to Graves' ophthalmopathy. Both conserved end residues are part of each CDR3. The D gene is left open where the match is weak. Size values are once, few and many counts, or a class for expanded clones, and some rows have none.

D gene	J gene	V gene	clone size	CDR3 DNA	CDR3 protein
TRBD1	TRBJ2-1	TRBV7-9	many	TGTGCCAGCAGCTTGGGAGGACAGGGGAAGTTGAATGAGCAGTTCTTC	CASSLGGQGKLNEQFF
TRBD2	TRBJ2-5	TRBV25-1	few	TGTGCCAGCAGTGAAACCCATCCTAGCGGGAGGGCCGTAGAGACCCAGTACTTC	CASSETHPSGRAVETQYF
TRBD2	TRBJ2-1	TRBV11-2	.	TGTGCCAGCAGCTTCACTAGCGGGGGAGGGGAGCAGTTCTTC	CASSFTSGGGEQFF
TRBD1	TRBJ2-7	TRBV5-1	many	TGCGCCAGCAGCTTCCGACAGGGGTCCTACGAGCAGTACTTC	CASSFRQGSYEQYF
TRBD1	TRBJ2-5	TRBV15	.	TGTGCCACCAGCACTGGGGGGACAGGGGGCTTTGGGGAGACCCAGTACTTC	CATSTGGTGGFGETQYF
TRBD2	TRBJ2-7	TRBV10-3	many	TGTGCCACATTGGTAGCGGGAGGGCGGGACGAGCAGTACTTC	CATLVAGGRDEQYF
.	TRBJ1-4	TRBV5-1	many	TGCGCCAGCAGCTTGGGCGTCGGGGAAAAACTGTTTTTT	CASSLGVGEKLFF
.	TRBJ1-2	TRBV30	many	TGTGCCTGGAGTGTACTGGGGTCGCGGAACTATGGCTACACCTTC	CAWSVLGSRNYGYTF
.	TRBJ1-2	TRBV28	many	TGTGCCAGCAGTCTGAACCGACATATGACTAACTATGGCTACACCTTC	CASSLNRHMTNYGYTF
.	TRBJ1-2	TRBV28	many	TGTGCCAGCAGTTTTCGTGGGGGGATCTATGGCTACACCTTC	CASSFRGGIYGYTF
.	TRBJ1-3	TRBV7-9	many	TGTGCCAGCAGCCTCATCACAGCGGTCTCTGGAAACACCATATATTTT	CASSLITAVSGNTIYF
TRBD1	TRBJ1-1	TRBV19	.	TGTGCCAGCGGGACAGGGACCACTGAAGCTTTCTTT	CASGTGTTEAFF
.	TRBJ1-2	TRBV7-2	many	TGTGCCAGCAGCTTATACATAGGTGGCTACACCTTC	CASSLYIGGYTF
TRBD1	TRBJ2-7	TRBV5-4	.	TGTGCCAGCAGCTTGGGGTCTGCAGGGGGCCCTCTCTACGAGCAGTACTTC	CASSLGSAGGPLYEQYF
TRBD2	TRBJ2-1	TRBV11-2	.	TGTGCCAGCAGCCAAGTCCGGGGGACTAGCGGGTATGAGCAGTTCTTC	CASSQVRGTSGYEQFF
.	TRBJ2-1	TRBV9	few	TGTGCCAGCAGCGTAAGCCAGAGCTCCTACAATGAGCAGTTCTTC	CASSVSQSSYNEQFF
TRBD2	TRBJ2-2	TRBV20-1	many	TGCAGTGGCACACCGGGACTAGCGGGGGGGAACACCGGGGAGCTGTTTTTT	CSGTPGLAGGNTGELFF
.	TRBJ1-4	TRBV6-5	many	TGTGCCAGCAGTTACTCGTCCCCAGGAGTTAATGAAAAACTGTTTTTT	CASSYSSPGVNEKLFF
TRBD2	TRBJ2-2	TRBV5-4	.	TGTGCCAGCAGCTTTCCTCGCGGGGGGACCGGGGAGCTGTTTTTT	CASSFPRGGTGELFF
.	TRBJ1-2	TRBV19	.	TGTGCCAGTAGTCCGGAGACAGGAAAGATCTATGGCTACACCTTC	CASSPETGKIYGYTF
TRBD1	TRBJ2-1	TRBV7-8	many	TGTGCCAGCAGCTTAGCTGGGACAGGGTCCTACAATGAGCAGTTCTTC	CASSLAGTGSYNEQFF
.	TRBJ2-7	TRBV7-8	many	TGTGCCAGCAGCTTAGAGGCCGGGACATACTACGAGCAGTACTTC	CASSLEAGTYYEQYF
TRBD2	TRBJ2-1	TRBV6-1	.	TGTGCCAGCAGTGCGCTAGCGGGGGGAGAGCAGTTCTTC	CASSALAGGEQFF
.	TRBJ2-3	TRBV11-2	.	TGTGCCAGCAGCTTAGTGGGGATGGGGGGCACAGATACGCAGTATTTT	CASSLVGMGGTDTQYF
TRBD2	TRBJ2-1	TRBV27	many	TGTGCCAGCAGTCGGGGGGACTGGACTTACAATGAGCAGTTCTTC	CASSRGDWTYNEQFF
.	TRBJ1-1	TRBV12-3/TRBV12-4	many	TGTGCCAGCATTATAGGGAACACTGAAGCTTTCTTT	CASIIGNTEAFF
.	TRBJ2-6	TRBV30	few	TGTGCCTGGAGTGAGTCTGGGGCCAACGTCCTGACTTTC	CAWSESGANVLTF
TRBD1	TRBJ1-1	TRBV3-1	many	TGTGCCAGCAGCCGGAACAGGGGTGAAGCTTTCTTT	CASSRNRGEAFF
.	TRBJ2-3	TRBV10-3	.	TGTGCCATCAGTGATCCCCTCTCTCTAGTAGGAGCTGATACGCAGTATTTT	CAISDPLSLVGADTQYF